This T cell receptor beta chain was found in a study of CD8 T cells in Susac syndrome. Reverse transcription of about 0.5 to 1 ug RNA was carried out with random hexamers. A multiplex approach, immunoSEQ multiplex PCR, amplified TCR beta CDR3 across 54 Vbeta and 13 Jbeta. TCRdb reanalysed the immunoSEQ multiplex PCR reads using MiXCR and keeps one entry per CDR3 protein. This sample has 40,000 to 55,000 distinct CDR3 sequences, with about 91% found just once. From blood CD8+ and CD4+ T cells, the TCR beta chain was sequenced. Age- and sex-matched healthy donors served as the control group. Purification of the CD8+ and CD4+ T cells relied on negative isolation, and TEMRA cells underwent FACS enrichment. The CDR3 is made up of 13 amino acids. J gave up 5 bases and V 10 bases, and 10 bases lay outside the gene matches. Germline V gene lookup returns CDR1 LNHDA and CDR2 SQIVND (reference sequence).

The specimen was CD8+ T cells from PBMCs. This clonotype was sampled from a human donor in good health. The chain links TRBV19 to TRBJ2-5; 7 nucleotides match TRBD1. CDR3 sequence (DNA): TGTGCCATATCGGGACAGACCGGGGAGACCCAGTACTTC. This translates into CAISGQTGETQYF.